This T cell receptor (beta chain) was captured in a study of cytomegalovirus exposure and HLA in healthy donors. Study-level points and caveats: Trimming of TCR beta V- and J-genes showed a link, identified in a later analysis, to a missense DCLRE1C variant. TCR beta sequences reportedly predicted most subjects' HLA-A and HLA-B alleles accurately. Later findings reportedly placed an Asian-associated ancestry cluster below the approximately 670-donor mean for N-insertions.

Germline CDR1 MDHEN, CDR2 SYDVKM. This CDR3 comprises 14 residues. Trimming shortened V by 8 bases and J by 2 bases, and 16 bases separated the two germline ends. PCR amplification relied on 60 Vbeta primers (plus 13 Jbeta primers). Produced via immunoSEQ multiplex PCR; TCRdb's table is partial and in-frame only. Seen here are some 120,000 clones, about 80% observed once, and the top ten hold less than 3%. As to this clone: Its antigen is unidentified.

The receptor was isolated from a young man in good health and CMV-seronegative. The chain employs TRBV28 and TRBJ2-7, with D tentatively TRBD1 (6 bases). The specimen was PBMCs. CDR3 bases: TGTGCCAGCGTATCCGCAGGGGTCCCCTACGAGCAGTACTTC. Translated, it gives CASVSAGVPYEQYF.